These 26 T cell receptor delta chains came from one sample sequenced in a study of γδ T cells in repeated Plasmodium falciparum infection. Vgamma9/Vdelta2+ and Vdelta2-negative gammadelta T cells were flow-sorted from PBMC for bulk sequencing. TCRdb re-called the multiplex PCR reads with CATT. The sample gives tens of thousands of delta-chain clones, 1.4% to 1.5% of which show up once; around 8.3% is in the top ten. What was sequenced was gamma-delta T cells from blood. The receptors were sampled from a pool of human donors (malaria-infected and uninfected, not separated).

This clone was seen repeatedly, ten times or more. The chain carries TRDV1 and TRDJ1; 13 bases fit TRDD3. This CDR3 region has 23 residues. The trim removed 0 bases at V and 8 bases at J, leaving 27 bases unmatched. Germline CDR1 TSWWSYY, CDR2 QGS. CDR3 sequence reads: CALGELPTFPRITGGYAEVKLIF. For the CDR3, the DNA is TGTGCTCTTGGGGAACTGCCCACTTTCCCTAGAATTACTGGGGGATACGCGGAGGTCAAACTCATCTTT.

Only a few counts were recorded for this clone. TCRdb shows a much larger clone's protein in place of this DNA's translation, and the two differ at residue 13, likely through a read error; the protein shown is translated from the DNA. The chain is built from TRDV2 and TRDJ3, with TRDD3 matching 12 bases. The J gene was not available in TCRdb and was assigned here by matching the DNA to germline segments. CDR1 is GEAIGNYY and CDR2 is EKD in the germline V gene. This CDR3 region has 19 residues. CDR3 DNA: TGTGCCTGTGACAAAGTACTGGGGGATACACGCTGGGGCACCCGACAGATGTTTTTC. Protein product: CACDKVLGDTRWGTRQMFF.

This clone was detected only a few times. The protein held in TCRdb is that of a much larger clone and does not match this DNA's translation at residue 12, likely because of a read error; the protein shown is translated from the DNA. The rearrangement uses TRDV1 and TRDJ1; the D gene is possibly TRDD3 (5 bases). TCRdb lists no J gene, so it was determined here by aligning the DNA to germline. V dropped 1 base and J dropped 0 bases, with 24 bases sitting between them. Germline V gives CDR1 TSWWSYY, CDR2 QGS. This CDR3 has 20 amino acids. CDR3 sequence: CALGEPLYDLGNLYTDKLIF. In DNA, the CDR3 is TGTGCTCTTGGGGAACCCTTATACGATTTGGGGAACCTTTACACCGATAAACTCATCTTT.

Ten or more counts support this clone. CDR3 in DNA: TGTGCTCTTGGGGCCCAACCGCTTCCTTCTATCTGGACTGGGGGTAGCTCCTGGGACACCCGACAGATGTTTTTC. Translation: CALGAQPLPSIWTGGSSWDTRQMFF. V usage is TRDV1 and J usage is TRDJ3, with TRDD3 identical over 8 bases. There are 25 residues in the CDR3. V was pared by 4 bases and J by 0 bases, with 26 bases of the junction left unmatched. Germline values: CDR1 TSWWSYY, CDR2 QGS.

This clone was counted a few times. For this DNA, TCRdb reports the protein of a much larger clone, which diverges at residue 11, most likely from a read error; the protein presented here is translated directly from the DNA. The V gene is given as TRDV2, and no J gene call is available; the table's D call, TRDD3, has no DNA check behind it. This CDR3 region has 12 residues. The germline V gene has CDR1 GEAIGNYY and CDR2 EKD. Written as DNA, the CDR3 is TGTGCCTGTGACACTGGGAAGGGTAAACTCACCTTT. It yields the protein CACDTGKGKLTF.

In its sample, this clone was seen a few times. The protein recorded in TCRdb matches a much larger clone and deviates from this DNA's translation at residue 3, suggesting a read error; the protein here is obtained by translating the DNA. The chain is built from TRDV2 and TRDJ3; 10 bases fit TRDD3. No J gene is reported in TCRdb; it was inferred here by comparing the DNA with germline. This CDR3 region has 19 residues. Germline V gene sequence: CDR1 GEAIGNYY, CDR2 EKD. The CDR3 sequence: CAYDTGGFGSSWDTRQMFF. The CDR3 DNA is TGTGCCTATGACACTGGGGGATTCGGGAGCTCCTGGGACACCCGACAGATGTTTTTC.

Comments on this clone: TCRdb records a much larger clone's protein for this DNA, with a difference at residue 13 that likely arises from a read error; the protein given is the translation of the DNA. The CDR3 sequence is CACDSIGRPMAGATDKLIF. DNA for the CDR3: TGTGCCTGTGACTCGATAGGCCGGCCCATGGCTGGGGCCACCGATAAACTCATCTTT. The chain links TRDV2 to TRDJ1, with a possible D match to TRDD3 (6 bases). No J segment appears in TCRdb, so it was assigned here by matching the sequence to germline. Germline CDR1 is GEAIGNYY and CDR2 is EKD. The CDR3 runs 19 residues. V lost 3 bases to trimming and J lost 1 base, with 26 bases between them.

With respect to this clone: Translating this DNA gives a protein that differs at residue 5 from the TCRdb one, which belongs to a much larger clone; a read error is likely, and the protein shown is this translation. The chain uses TRDV2 and TRDJ1; a weak D match, TRDD3 (5 bases). Here the J gene came from matching the DNA to germline, since TCRdb omits it. Trimming left V 8 bases short and J 0 bases short, with 18 bases between. The CDR3 consists of 15 residues. CDR1 and CDR2 (germline): GEAIGNYY, EKD. CDR3 in DNA: TGTGCCTACATCCGGGGGTTATCGTACACCGATAAACTCATCTTT. Its protein is CAYIRGLSYTDKLIF.

This clone was found a few times. This probably arose from a read error, given a far larger clone one base away. This sample includes further DNA sequences coding for the same CDR3. The J gene is TRDJ1, the V gene TRDV1; TRDD3 matches at 7 bases. The V gene's germline CDR1 is TSWWSYY and CDR2 QGS. The CDR3 totals 15 residues. In DNA, the CDR3 is TGTGCCCTTGGGGATAGACCCTTCTACACCGATAAACTCATCTTT. It is translated as CALGDRPFYTDKLIF.

Of note for this clone: The protein TCRdb lists belongs to a much larger clone and differs from this DNA's translation at residue 9, which points to a read error; the protein shown is made from the DNA. The chain couples TRDV1 to TRDJ1, with D possibly matching TRDD3 (6 bases). The J gene comes from matching the DNA to germline here; TCRdb lacks it. The CDR3 is made up of 27 amino acids. The germline gives CDR1 TSWWSYY, CDR2 QGS. The V and J ends lost 1 base and 2 bases respectively, with 47 bases between them. Written as DNA, the CDR3 is TGTGCTCTTGGGGAACCTGTCTCCCATAAACTCACTCATACTATCTGGTGGCACACATGGGGGACCGATAAACTCATCTTT. Translated, it gives CALGEPVSHKLTHTIWWHTWGTDKLIF.

This clone was found a few times. It is likely a read error: a sequence one base away is far more abundant. Other DNA sequences in the same sample also yield this CDR3. This chain links TRDV1 with TRDJ1; 12 bases agree with TRDD3. TCRdb records no J gene; here it was assigned by comparing the DNA to germline. The length of the CDR3 is 24 residues. Germline V gene data show CDR1 as TSWWSYY and CDR2 as QGS. The CDR3 sequence: CALFPWPSYWWRLLGDTATDKLIF. In nucleotides, the CDR3 is TGCGCTCTTTTCCCTTGGCCTTCCTACTGGTGGAGACTCCTGGGGGATACGGCCACCGATAAACTCATCTTT.

This clone was seen repeatedly, ten times or more. The V and J genes are TRDV1 and TRDJ1; 10 nucleotides line up with TRDD3. The CDR3 length is 24 residues. CDR1 and CDR2 (germline): TSWWSYY, QGS. J lost 0 bases, V lost 2 bases, and 27 bases had no gene match. CDR3 DNA sequence: TGTGCTCTTGGGGAAATCATTCCTTCCCGGGGGTCTAGGGGGATACGTCGCCACACCGATAAACTCATCTTT. It specifies CALGEIIPSRGSRGIRRHTDKLIF.

This clone showed up just a few times. The protein given by TCRdb reflects a much larger clone and differs at residue 9 from this DNA's translation, likely from a read error; the protein shown is the DNA's translation. The chain is built from TRDV1 and TRDJ1, with D tentatively TRDD3 (7 bases). Between the trimmed V and J ends, which lost 0 bases and 0 bases, there was a span of 35 bases. Germline loops: CDR1 TSWWSYY, CDR2 QGS. CDR3 length: 24 residues. The CDR3 loop reads CALGELGALLLLGSTGPYTDKLIF. CDR3 DNA: TGTGCTCTTGGGGAACTAGGGGCCCTCCTACTACTGGGGTCGACCGGGCCGTACACCGATAAACTCATCTTT.

This clone was counted between two and nine times. TCRdb's protein for this DNA is that of a much larger clone and differs from the translation at residue 15, likely a read error; the protein shown is the DNA translation. The rearrangement joins TRDV2 to TRDJ1, with 12 bases fitting TRDD3. Matching the DNA to germline supplied the J gene, which TCRdb does not give. The CDR3 loop spans 19 amino acids. Germline V gene sequence: CDR1 GEAIGNYY, CDR2 EKD. The CDR3 DNA reads TGTGCCTGTGACACCGGACTGGGGGATACCCTAGCGGGCACCAATAAACTCATCTTT. It specifies CACDTGLGDTLAGTNKLIF.

This clone was seen a few times. A far bigger clonotype differs at one base, so this is likely a read error. Other DNA sequences in the sample encode the same CDR3. The V gene is TRDV1, the J gene TRDJ1; TRDD3 matches at 11 bases. From germline, CDR1 is TSWWSYY and CDR2 QGS. This CDR3 region has 20 residues. CDR3 amino acids: CALGGLPTWGIQITTDKLIF. For the CDR3, the DNA is TGCGCTCTTGGGGGGCTTCCTACCTGGGGGATACAGATTACTACCGATAAACTCATCTTT.

Worth noting for this clone: This DNA translates differently at residue 13 from the TCRdb protein, which is that of a much larger clone; a read error is likely, and the protein shown is the DNA's own translation. The gene calls are TRDV2 and TRDJ1, with 12 bases identical to TRDD3. TCRdb gives no J gene; it was assigned here by matching the DNA to germline. Germline V gene sequence: CDR1 GEAIGNYY, CDR2 EKD. The V and J ends lost 1 base and 4 bases, in that order; junction bases with no gene match: 12. The CDR3 has 18 residues. The CDR3 region is CACDTSPVWGIRGDKLIF. The CDR3 DNA is TGTGCCTGTGACACTTCTCCGGTCTGGGGGATACGCGGCGATAAACTCATCTTT.

This clone has just a few counts. This DNA translates differently at residue 9 from the TCRdb protein, which is that of a much larger clone; a read error is likely, and the protein shown is the DNA's own translation. V is TRDV1 and J is TRDJ1, with 10 positions matching TRDD3. The J gene, left out of TCRdb, was set here by checking the DNA against germline. The CDR3 consists of 23 residues. The germline gives CDR1 TSWWSYY, CDR2 QGS. V lost 7 bases to trimming and J lost 0 bases; unmatched junction nucleotides: 29. The CDR3 loop reads CALAGPSSAIYWGISPHTDKLIF. DNA for the CDR3: TGTGCTCTTGCGGGGCCTTCCTCCGCTATCTACTGGGGGATTTCGCCCCACACCGATAAACTCATCTTT.

A note on this clone: For this DNA, TCRdb reports the protein of a much larger clone, which diverges at residue 5, most likely from a read error; the protein presented here is translated directly from the DNA. The chain is built from TRDV2 and TRDJ3; 13 bases align to TRDD3. TCRdb records no J gene; here it was assigned by comparing the DNA to germline. Germline V gene sequence: CDR1 GEAIGNYY, CDR2 EKD. V dropped 4 bases and J dropped 0; count of bases not matched to a gene: 14. The CDR3 sequence is 22 residues long. Here the CDR3 reads CACDLPPTGGYGSSWDTRQMFF. As DNA, the CDR3 is TGTGCCTGTGATTTGCCACCAACTGGGGGATACGGAAGCTCCTGGGACACCCGACAGATGTTTTTC.

As to this clone: It is likely a read error: a sequence one base away is far more abundant. Other DNA sequences in this specimen translate into the identical CDR3. The chain employs TRDV1 and TRDJ1; 10 nucleotides match TRDD3. In the absence of a J gene in TCRdb, the DNA was matched to germline to assign it here. V shed 1 base and J 2 bases; nucleotides not matched to a gene: 22. Germline V gene data show CDR1 as TSWWSYY and CDR2 as QGS. The CDR3 extends over 22 amino acids. The CDR3 region has the DNA TGTGCTCTTGGGGAACGGGGGCCTTCCCATATACCCGGACTGGGGGATACCGATAAACTCATCTTT. Protein product: CALGERGPSHIPGLGDTDKLIF.

This clone has just a few counts. TCRdb lists the protein of a much larger clone for this DNA, which differs at residue 5, so this is likely a read error; the protein given here is translated from the DNA itself. DNA for the CDR3: TGTGCCTGTGTCAGAAGGGAAGAGAGGGGAATCTTCGCTTTGACAGCACAACTCTTCTTT. Translation gives CACVRREERGIFALTAQLFF. V is TRDV2 and J is TRDJ2, with D perhaps matching TRDD3 (5 bases). TCRdb offers no J gene call, so here the DNA was matched to germline to obtain one. The CDR3 totals 20 residues. V was clipped by 5 bases and J by 0 bases, with 27 bases between them. Germline CDR1 is GEAIGNYY and CDR2 is EKD.

This clone was seen a few times. TCRdb's protein, taken from a much larger clone, differs from this DNA's translation at residue 4, likely owing to a read error; the protein displayed comes from the DNA. This chain joins TRDV2 and TRDJ1, with D unclear. The length of the CDR3 is 11 residues. The V and J ends lost 6 bases and 3 bases respectively, with 7 bases between them. Germline CDR1 reads GEAIGNYY; CDR2 reads EKD. The CDR3: CACRASDKLIF. Here the CDR3 DNA reads TGTGCCTGTAGAGCGTCCGATAAACTCATCTTT.

Details on this clone: The protein in TCRdb stems from a much larger clone and differs at residue 9 from this DNA's translation, likely a read error; here the protein is translated from the DNA. The J gene is TRDJ2, the V gene TRDV2; D may be TRDD3 (5 bases). Assignment of the J gene here rests on matching the DNA to germline, because TCRdb gives none. The germline V gene has CDR1 GEAIGNYY and CDR2 EKD. Trimming cost V 3 bases and J 2 bases, with 18 bases left between them. This CDR3 is 17 amino acids long. The CDR3 DNA sequence: TGTGCCTGTGACGTCGACTGGAGGGTAAGGTTGACAGCACAACTCTTCTTT. It codes for CACDVDWRVRLTAQLFF.

Worth noting for this clone: The amino acid sequence in TCRdb belongs to a much larger clone and departs from this DNA's translation at residues 9 and 19, likely a sequencing read error; the sequence shown is translated from the DNA. V gene TRDV1 combines with J gene TRDJ1, with 8 nucleotides matching TRDD2. Germline V CDR1 and CDR2: TSWWSYY, QGS. CDR3 size: 26 residues. V trimming: 0 bases; J trimming: 3 bases; junction bases outside the gene matches: 36. The CDR3 region is CALGELGVKSFLRLGMPPSPSDKLIF. CDR3 coding DNA: TGTGCTCTTGGGGAACTAGGAGTCAAGAGCTTCCTACGGCTGGGGATGCCACCCAGCCCATCCGATAAACTCATCTTT.

This clone has only a few counts. J is TRDJ1 and V is TRDV1, with 9 nucleotides matching TRDD3. In the absence of a J gene in TCRdb, the DNA was matched to germline to assign it here. The CDR3 is 23 amino acids. CDR1 TSWWSYY and CDR2 QGS come from the germline V gene. V lost 0 bases, J lost 0 bases, and 23 bases stayed unmatched. This chain's CDR3 is CALGELRASHDWYWGTYTDKLIF. CDR3 nucleotide sequence: TGTGCTCTTGGGGAACTGAGGGCTTCCCACGATTGGTACTGGGGGACTTACACCGATAAACTCATCTTT.

There are a few counts of this clone. This sequence is one base from a far larger clone and is likely a read error. This sample includes further DNA sequences coding for the same CDR3. This chain connects TRDV2 to TRDJ1; 8 nucleotides agree with TRDD3. The J gene, not given by TCRdb, was assigned here from a germline match of the nucleotide sequence. CDR1 and CDR2 (germline): GEAIGNYY, EKD. The CDR3 totals 22 residues. For the CDR3, the DNA is TGTGCCTGCGACAGCCTGACTGGGGGGGACTCTGCAACTCTCAGCGTACCCGATAAACTCATCTTT. It yields the protein CACDSLTGGDSATLSVPDKLIF.

In this sample, this clone turned up many times. The J gene is TRDJ1, the V gene TRDV1, with 13 bases identical to TRDD3. TCRdb gives no J gene; it was assigned here by matching the DNA to germline. The CDR3 consists of 17 residues. Germline-derived CDR1 and CDR2 are TSWWSYY and QGS. V lost 6 bases to trimming and J lost 8 bases; unmatched junction nucleotides: 15. The CDR3 DNA sequence: TGTGCTCTTGGCGAAGGCATAACCTACTGGGGGATACGGAAACTCATCTTT. It translates to CALGEGITYWGIRKLIF.